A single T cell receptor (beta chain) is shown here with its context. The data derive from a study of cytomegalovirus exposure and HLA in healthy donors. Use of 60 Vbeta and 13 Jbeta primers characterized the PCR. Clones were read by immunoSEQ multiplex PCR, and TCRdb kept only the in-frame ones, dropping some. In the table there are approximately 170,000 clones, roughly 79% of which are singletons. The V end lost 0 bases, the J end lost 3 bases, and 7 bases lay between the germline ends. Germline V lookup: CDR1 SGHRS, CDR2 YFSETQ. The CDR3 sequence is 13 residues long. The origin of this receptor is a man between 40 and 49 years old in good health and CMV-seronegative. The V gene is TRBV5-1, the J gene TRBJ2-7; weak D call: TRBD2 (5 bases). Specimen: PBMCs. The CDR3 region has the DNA TGCGCCAGCAGCTTGGCCGGGAACTACGAGCAGTACTTC. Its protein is CASSLAGNYEQYF.